These 28 T cell receptor beta chains were all obtained from the same sample, sequenced in a study of blood T cell repertoires in COVID-19. TCRdb's table, derived via immunoSEQ multiplex PCR, lists solely in-frame clones and lacks some. The data show some 180,000 clones, with about 80% seen just once and under 2.5% held by the top ten. The sequencing input was peripheral blood. Receptor source: a woman older than 75 with acute or convalescent COVID-19.

Concerning this clone: One junction end does not reproduce the germline sequence, and a read error may be involved. The chain carries TRBV7-2 and TRBJ1-3; maybe TRBD1 (5 bases). The CDR3 covers 16 residues. Germline V gene sequence: CDR1 SGHTA, CDR2 FQGNSA. The CDR3 nucleotides read TGTGCCAGCAGTTTAGCGGGGACTACCTCTGGAAACACCATATATTTT. Translation: CASSLAGTTSGNTIYF.

The chain employs TRBV29-1 and TRBJ1-4; D uncertain. The V and J ends lost 7 bases and 4 bases respectively, with 10 bases between them. CDR1 is SQVTM and CDR2 is ANQGSEA in the germline V gene. This CDR3 is 12 amino acids long. CDR3 in DNA: TGCAGCGCTGGACTCTTTAATGAAAAACTGTTTTTT. Its protein is CSAGLFNEKLFF.

J is TRBJ2-5 and V is TRBV27, with TRBD2 matching 12 bases. J lost 4 bases, V lost 4 bases, and 1 base had no gene match. Germline values: CDR1 MNHEY, CDR2 SMNVEV (reference sequence). This CDR3 contains 14 residues. The CDR3 loop reads CASSSGLAGETQYF. CDR3 DNA: TGTGCCAGCAGTTCGGGACTAGCGGGAGAGACCCAGTACTTC.

The chain links TRBV2 to TRBJ1-2; D possibly corresponds to TRBD1 (5 bases). Germline loops: CDR1 SNHLY, CDR2 FYNNEI. Trimming cost V 3 bases and J 7 bases, with 15 bases left between them. This CDR3 is built from 14 residues. As DNA, the CDR3 is TGTGCCAGCAGTGACGGTGAAGGGGCGATTGGCTACACCTTC. It encodes CASSDGEGAIGYTF. Combining the CDR3 with reference TRBV2 and TRBJ1-2 gives the whole variable domain EPEVTQTPSHQVTQMGQEVILRCVPISNHLYFYWYRQILGQKVEFLVSFYNNEISEKSEIFDDQFSVERPDGSNFTLKIRSTKLEDSAMYFCASSDGEGAIGYTFGSGTRLTVV.

The CDR3 region has the DNA TGCGCCAGCAGCTTGGGGTCAGGACTGGCACCGAGCATCGCGGATACGCAGTATTTT. Encoded protein: CASSLGSGLAPSIADTQYF. The chain uses TRBV5-1 and TRBJ2-3; perhaps TRBD2 as D (5 bases). This CDR3 is 19 amino acids long. V lost 0 bases, J lost 6 bases, and 26 bases lay in between. Germline CDR1 and CDR2: SGHRS and YFSETQ.

The chain employs TRBV6-5 and TRBJ1-5; D is uncertain. The germline V and J ends were trimmed by 6 bases and 5 bases, with 17 bases remaining between them. CDR1 is MNHEY, CDR2 SVGAGI, per germline. CDR3 size: 15 residues. CDR3 nucleotides: TGTGCCAGCAGCCGAACACCATTCGCTGATCAGCCCCAGCATTTT. Protein: CASSRTPFADQPQHF.

J is TRBJ2-7 and V is TRBV7-2, with TRBD1 matching 7 bases. The CDR3 is made up of 15 amino acids. Germline V CDR1 and CDR2: SGHTA, FQGNSA. The J segment lost 2 bases and the V segment lost 5 bases, leaving 9 bases of the junction unmatched. The CDR3 coding sequence is TGTGCCAGCAGCCCGTTCGGACAGGTCCCCTACGAGCAGTACTTC. Protein product: CASSPFGQVPYEQYF.

This clone was counted a single time. This sequence joins TRBV19 and TRBJ1-1, with 9 positions matching TRBD1. Germline values: CDR1 LNHDA, CDR2 SQIVND (reference sequence). The CDR3 extends over 16 amino acids. Unmatched junction bases numbered 5, after V lost 3 bases and J lost 0 bases. This CDR3 is CASSMIGTGMNTEAFF. The CDR3 DNA is TGTGCCAGTAGTATGATCGGGACAGGGATGAACACTGAAGCTTTCTTT.

V and J are TRBV7-8 and TRBJ1-2; D uncertain. Trimming pared 7 bases from V and 5 bases from J, leaving 17 bases between. Germline values: CDR1 SGHVS, CDR2 FQNEAQ. The CDR3 totals 14 residues. CDR3 sequence (DNA): TGTGCCAGCACCGCTGGGTTAGCCGGGTATGGCTACACCTTC. Translation: CASTAGLAGYGYTF.

This chain connects TRBV30 to TRBJ2-7; maybe TRBD2 (6 bases). With 0 bases removed from V and 2 bases from J, the gap between germline ends came to 11 bases. The germline V gene has CDR1 GTSNPN and CDR2 SVGIG (reference sequence). This CDR3 has 14 residues. The DNA for the CDR3 is TGTGCCTGGAGTGTACGGGGGTCTCCCTACGAGCAGTACTTC. It is translated as CAWSVRGSPYEQYF. Full variable domain (remainder filled in from reference TRBV30 and TRBJ2-7): SQTIHQWPATLVQPVGSPLSLECTVEGTSNPNLYWYRQAAGRGLQLLFYSVGIGQISSEVPQNLSASRPQDRQFILSSKKLLLSDSGFYLCAWSVRGSPYEQYFGPGTRLTVT.

The chain employs TRBV19 and TRBJ2-5; 8 bases are a match to TRBD1. CDR3 length: 15 residues. The J segment lost 1 base and the V segment lost 5 bases, leaving 6 bases of the junction unmatched. CDR1 is LNHDA, CDR2 SQIVND, per germline (reference sequence). CDR3: CASSQAGGFQETQYF. The CDR3 DNA is TGTGCCAGTAGTCAAGCAGGGGGCTTCCAAGAGACCCAGTACTTC.

The V gene is TRBV7-6, the J gene TRBJ2-1; 7 bases match TRBD1. CDR3 length: 17 amino acids. Trimming cost V 2 bases and J 9 bases; bases outside gene matches: 16. The V gene's germline CDR1 is SGHVS and CDR2 FNYEAQ. The CDR3 coding sequence is TGTGCCAGCAGCTTAATGTCAGGGGGTTTTGGGGGTGTTGAGCAGTTCTTC. It translates to CASSLMSGGFGGVEQFF.

V and J are TRBV6-6 and TRBJ2-1; perhaps TRBD1 as D (5 bases). V dropped 2 bases and J dropped 8 bases, with 16 bases sitting between them. This CDR3 has 15 amino acids. The germline gives CDR1 MNHNY, CDR2 SVGAGI (reference sequence). The CDR3 region has the DNA TGTGCCAGCAGTTACATTGAATCCAGGGCGGATGAGCAGTTCTTC. This gives the protein CASSYIESRADEQFF.

This chain uses TRBV27 with TRBJ2-6, with 12 bases fitting TRBD1. The CDR3 extends over 19 amino acids. CDR1 and CDR2 (germline): MNHEY, SMNVEV (reference sequence). V gave up 3 bases and J gave up 4 bases; unmatched junction bases: 10. The CDR3 spells CASSFFPGQGAWGANVLTF. The CDR3 nucleotides read TGTGCCAGCAGTTTTTTTCCGGGACAGGGGGCGTGGGGGGCCAACGTCCTGACTTTC.

The chain has TRBV2 and TRBJ1-4, with D uncertain. CDR1 SNHLY and CDR2 FYNNEI come from the germline V gene. There are 12 residues in the CDR3. V lost 2 bases and J 8 bases, leaving 6 bases between the germline ends. The CDR3 loop reads CASSELMEKLFF. CDR3 DNA sequence: TGTGCCAGCAGTGAATTAATGGAAAAACTGTTTTTT.

This clone was detected only once. The chain combines TRBV2 with TRBJ2-1; the D gene is possibly TRBD2 (7 bases). Germline V gives CDR1 SNHLY, CDR2 FYNNEI. Trimming pared 11 bases from V and 7 bases from J, leaving 30 bases between. CDR3 length equals 17 residues. In DNA, the CDR3 is TGTGCCGGGTGGGGGGGCCCAGTAGGGCTAGTATCAAATGAGCAGTTCTTC. Its protein is CAGWGGPVGLVSNEQFF.

This chain joins TRBV29-1 and TRBJ2-1, with D uncertain. The germline V gene has CDR1 SQVTM and CDR2 ANQGSEA. Trimming shortened V by 7 bases and J by 6 bases, and 10 bases separated the two germline ends. This CDR3 comprises 11 residues. The CDR3 region is CSGRLGNEQFF. CDR3 nucleotides: TGCAGCGGGCGTCTAGGCAATGAGCAGTTCTTC.

The chain joins TRBV4-3 to TRBJ1-2; D uncertain. Per germline, CDR1 LGHNA and CDR2 YSLEER. CDR3 length equals 15 residues. V dropped 1 base and J dropped 4 bases, with 13 bases sitting between them. The CDR3 DNA is TGCGCCAGCAGCCAAGCCATACAGCCTGGCTATGGCTACACCTTC. Its translation: CASSQAIQPGYGYTF.

About this clone itself: The same CDR3 also results from other DNA sequences found in this sample. The V gene is TRBV9, the J gene TRBJ2-3; D might be TRBD2 (6 bases). Germline values: CDR1 SGDLS, CDR2 YYNGEE. This CDR3 spans 15 amino acids. Deletions cut 0 bases from V and 1 base from J, with 9 bases between. CDR3 sequence reads: CASSVVGEGTDTQYF. For the CDR3, the DNA is TGTGCCAGCAGCGTAGTAGGGGAGGGCACAGATACGCAGTATTTT.

J is TRBJ2-3 and V is TRBV5-6, with D possibly matching TRBD2 (7 bases). Trimming took 3 bases from V and 1 from J, leaving 18 bases between them. This CDR3 is 17 amino acids long. Germline V gene sequence: CDR1 SGHDT, CDR2 YYEEEE. CDR3 nucleotide sequence: TGTGCCAGCAGCTGGGACGCGGGGGCGCGGGGCACAGATACGCAGTATTTT. Translated: CASSWDAGARGTDTQYF. The full variable domain, its missing parts supplied by reference TRBV5-6 and TRBJ2-3, is DAGVTQSPTHLIKTRGQQVTLRCSPKSGHDTVSWYQQALGQGPQFIFQYYEEEERQRGNFPDRFSGHQFPNYSSELNVNALLLGDSALYLCASSWDAGARGTDTQYFGPGTRLTVL.

In this sample, this clone turned up a few times. The chain uses TRBV12-3 or TRBV12-4 and TRBJ2-2, with D unclear. V was cut by 3 bases and J by 6 bases, with 8 bases left in between. CDR3 length: 13 amino acids. The CDR3: CASSFSAAGELFF. In DNA, the CDR3 is TGTGCCAGCAGTTTCAGCGCGGCCGGGGAGCTGTTTTTT.

The chain combines TRBV7-9 with TRBJ2-7; 8 bases are shared with TRBD1. The CDR3 runs 15 residues. V lost 5 bases, J lost 6 bases, and 12 bases stayed unmatched. The germline CDR1 and CDR2 sequences are SEHNR and FQNEAQ (reference sequence). The CDR3, as DNA: TGTGCCAGCAGCCCGAGACCTGGACAGGGACGCGAGCAGTACTTC. This sequence encodes CASSPRPGQGREQYF.

The chain recombines TRBV7-3 with TRBJ2-3; no firm D call. The CDR3 contains 13 residues. Trimming cost V 3 bases and J 2 bases, with 6 bases left between them. Germline values: CDR1 SGHTA, CDR2 FQGTGA. This CDR3 reads CASSFGVTDTQYF. The CDR3 DNA is TGTGCCAGCAGCTTTGGAGTCACAGATACGCAGTATTTT.

The CDR3 DNA is TGTGCCAGCTCACCGTCCGGGACAACTAATGAAAAACTGTTTTTT. Its translation: CASSPSGTTNEKLFF. The chain joins TRBV18 to TRBJ1-4; no definite D call. CDR1 is KGHSH, CDR2 LQKENI, per germline. This CDR3 is 15 amino acids long. The ends were cut back, 3 bases at V and 0 bases at J, with 8 bases in the middle.

The genes are TRBV21-1 and TRBJ2-3; the table calls TRBD2, which could not be checked here. TRBV21-1 is an annotated pseudogene. There are 16 residues in the CDR3. In nucleotides, the CDR3 is TGTGCCAGCAGCAAAGCGGAGCGAGGCCGCACAGATACGCAGTATTTT. It translates to CASSKAERGRTDTQYF.

A single count supports this clone. The genes are TRBV9 and TRBJ2-3; D gene unclear. The CDR3 covers 14 residues. V lost 4 bases, J lost 2 bases, and 11 bases lay in between. Germline lookup yields CDR1 SGDLS and CDR2 YYNGEE. The CDR3 sequence: CASSPQRTTDTQYF. In nucleotides, the CDR3 is TGTGCCAGCAGCCCCCAGCGTACCACAGATACGCAGTATTTT.

This clone was seen just once. The chain carries TRBV9 and TRBJ2-7; weak D call: TRBD1 (6 bases). V lost 0 bases and J lost 0, with 10 bases in between. Looked up from germline, CDR1 is SGDLS and CDR2 is YYNGEE. This CDR3 has 15 residues. CDR3 region: CASSVDGQTSYEQYF. As DNA, the CDR3 is TGTGCCAGCAGCGTAGACGGACAGACCTCCTACGAGCAGTACTTC.

The chain carries TRBV6-1 and TRBJ1-5; D not resolved. V lost 3 bases to trimming and J lost 7 bases, with 10 bases between them. There are 13 residues in the CDR3. Germline assignment: CDR1 MNHNS and CDR2 SASEGT. The CDR3 sequence is CASSEFPRQPQHF. For the CDR3, the DNA is TGTGCCAGCAGTGAGTTTCCCAGGCAGCCCCAGCATTTT.